This TCR beta chain was identified in a study of T cells in Graves' hyperthyroidism and ophthalmopathy. RNA transcripts gave rise to amplified TCR beta CDR3 regions. HTBI primers drove first-round RT-PCR of the TCR CDR3. Each CDR3 protein is one row after TCRdb ran MiXCR on the multiplex PCR reads. The data show a few hundred thousand distinct CDR3 sequences, with 21% seen just once and around half held by the top ten. Germline lookup yields CDR1 SGDLS and CDR2 YYNGEE. The CDR3 is 16 amino acids. With V trimmed by 4 bases and J by 7 bases, 8 bases remained unmatched. The authors deemed Graves' hyperthyroidism stable absent ophthalmopathy progression within 18 months. The authors obtained PBMCs from more than 9.5 ml of fresh peripheral blood.

The sample comprised blood. The source is a woman in her fifties or sixties with Graves' hyperthyroidism. The chain links TRBV9 to TRBJ2-2; 12 bases are shared with TRBD2. The CDR3 DNA reads as TGTGCCAGCAGCCCCCTAGCGGGAGGGCCGGTCGGGGAGCTGTTTTTT. It is translated as CASSPLAGGPVGELFF.